The 8 T cell receptor beta chains below come from one sample, sequenced in a study of blood T cell repertoires in COVID-19. Sequenced by immunoSEQ multiplex PCR; TCRdb stores in-frame clones only, minus some. The repertoire has approximately 470,000 clones, approximately 90% of them found once; the top ten carry roughly 0.7%. Sequencing was done on a sample of PBMCs or T cells enriched from blood (not recorded which). The receptors shown here come from a woman between 18 and 30 years old who had recovered from COVID-19.

In its sample, this clone was seen a few times. The rearrangement joins TRBV3-1 (or the pseudogene TRBV3-2) to TRBJ1-2, with a possible D match to TRBD1 (6 bases). Deletions cut 1 base from V and 4 bases from J, with 10 bases between. CDR3 size: 14 residues. Germline assignment: CDR1 LGHDT and CDR2 YNNKEL (reference sequence). The CDR3 is CASSQGGTPYGYTF. The DNA of the CDR3 is TGTGCCAGCAGCCAAGGGGGGACACCCTATGGCTACACCTTC.

This chain connects TRBV7-2 to TRBJ1-2, with 8 bases lining up with TRBD1. With V trimmed by 5 bases and J by 1 base, 3 bases remained unmatched. CDR3 length: 14 residues. Germline CDR1 SGHTA, CDR2 FQGNSA. The CDR3 DNA follows: TGTGCCAGCAGCCCGACAGGGGTTAACTATGGCTACACCTTC. It yields the protein CASSPTGVNYGYTF.

The chain combines TRBV6-5 with TRBJ1-3; 7 nucleotides align to TRBD1. CDR1 is MNHEY, CDR2 SVGAGI, per germline. Trimming took 5 bases from V and 4 from J; bases not matched to a gene: 5. This CDR3 is built from 14 residues. For the CDR3, the DNA is TGTGCCAGCAGTCCAGGGACAGCAGGAAACACCATATATTTT. Its protein is CASSPGTAGNTIYF.

V is TRBV3-1 (or the pseudogene TRBV3-2) and J is TRBJ2-1, with unresolved D. CDR1 and CDR2 from the germline V gene are LGHDT and YNNKEL (reference sequence). This CDR3 has 13 amino acids. The V and J ends lost 0 bases and 4 bases respectively, with 4 bases between them. The CDR3 here is CASSQDLYNEQFF. CDR3 DNA sequence: TGTGCCAGCAGCCAAGATTTATACAATGAGCAGTTCTTC.

The chain links TRBV10-3 to TRBJ2-7, with 8 bases that match TRBD1. Germline V gene sequence: CDR1 ENHRY, CDR2 SYGVKD. The CDR3 is 17 amino acids. Trimming cost V 6 bases and J 4 bases; bases outside gene matches: 17. The CDR3 nucleotides are TGTGCCATCAGGGACATAGACAGGGGCGTTTGGGAATACGAGCAGTACTTC. Protein: CAIRDIDRGVWEYEQYF.

The chain joins TRBV7-6 to TRBJ2-3, with D unclear. Germline V lookup: CDR1 SGHVS, CDR2 FNYEAQ. CDR3 length: 18 residues. Between the trimmed V and J ends, which lost 0 bases and 4 bases, there was a span of 20 bases. CDR3 amino acids: CASSLARPFNSTPDTQYF. The CDR3 coding sequence is TGTGCCAGCAGCTTAGCGCGTCCCTTTAATAGTACCCCAGATACGCAGTATTTT.

This clone was seen a handful of times. This chain joins TRBV5-1 and TRBJ2-2, with 9 positions matching TRBD1. The CDR3 is 16 residues long. Germline V gene sequence: CDR1 SGHRS, CDR2 YFSETQ. Trimming removed 4 bases from V and 7 bases from J; junction bases left unmatched: 11. The DNA for the CDR3 is TGCGCCAGCAGCCCCCCCGGGACAGGGTATGACGGGGAGCTGTTTTTT. Translating gives CASSPPGTGYDGELFF.

The chain is built from TRBV7-9 and TRBJ2-3; the D gene is possibly TRBD1 (5 bases). CDR1 is SEHNR and CDR2 is FQNEAQ in the germline V gene (reference sequence). Between the trimmed V and J ends, which lost 5 bases and 0 bases, there was a span of 15 bases. This CDR3 is built from 16 residues. The CDR3 region is CASSRTRQTSTDTQYF. The CDR3 DNA reads TGTGCCAGCAGCCGGACGAGACAGACTAGCACAGATACGCAGTATTTT.